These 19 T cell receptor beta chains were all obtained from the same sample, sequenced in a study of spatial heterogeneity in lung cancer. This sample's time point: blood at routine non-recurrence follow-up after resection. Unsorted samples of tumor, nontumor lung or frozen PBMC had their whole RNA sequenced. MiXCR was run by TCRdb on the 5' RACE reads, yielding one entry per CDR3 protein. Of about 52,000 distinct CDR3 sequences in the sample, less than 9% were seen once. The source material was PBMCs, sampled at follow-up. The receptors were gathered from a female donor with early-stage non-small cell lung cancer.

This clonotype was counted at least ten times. The CDR3 reads CASSGGGAVTDTQYF. The CDR3 nucleotides read TGTGCCAGCAGCGGAGGCGGAGCCGTCACAGATACGCAGTATTTT. V usage is TRBV13 and J usage is TRBJ2-3; perhaps TRBD2 as D (5 bases). CDR1 is PRHDT, CDR2 FYEKMQ, per germline (reference sequence). V gave up 5 bases and J gave up 2 bases, with 14 bases separating them. This CDR3 contains 15 residues.

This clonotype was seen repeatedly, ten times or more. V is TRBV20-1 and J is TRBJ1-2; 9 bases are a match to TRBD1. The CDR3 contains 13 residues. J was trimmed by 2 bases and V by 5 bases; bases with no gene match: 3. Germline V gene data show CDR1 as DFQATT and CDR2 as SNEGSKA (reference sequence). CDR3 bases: TGCAGTGCTGGAACAGGGGGCAACTATGGCTACACCTTC. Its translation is CSAGTGGNYGYTF.

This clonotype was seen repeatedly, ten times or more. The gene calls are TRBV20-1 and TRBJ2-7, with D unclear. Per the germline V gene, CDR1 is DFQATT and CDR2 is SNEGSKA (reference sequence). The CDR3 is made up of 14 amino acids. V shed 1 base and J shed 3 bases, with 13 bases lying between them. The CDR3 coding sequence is TGCAGTGCTAGAGTGCCAGCCGGGCTCTACGAGCAGTACTTC. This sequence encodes CSARVPAGLYEQYF.

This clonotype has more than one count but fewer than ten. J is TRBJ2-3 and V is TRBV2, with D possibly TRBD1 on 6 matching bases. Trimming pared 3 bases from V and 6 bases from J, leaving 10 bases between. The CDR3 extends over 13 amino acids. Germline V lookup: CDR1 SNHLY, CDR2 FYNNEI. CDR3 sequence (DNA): TGTGCCAGCAGTGAGGTACAGGGTGATACGCAGTATTTT. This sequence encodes CASSEVQGDTQYF.

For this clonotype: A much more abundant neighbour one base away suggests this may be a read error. In DNA, the CDR3 is TGTGCCAGCAACGGACGCAATGGCTACACCTTC. This codes for CASNGRNGYTF. The chain is built from TRBV12-3 or TRBV12-4 and TRBJ1-2; D remains ambiguous. This CDR3 has 11 amino acids. The V end lost 7 bases, the J end lost 6 bases, and 9 bases lay between the germline ends.

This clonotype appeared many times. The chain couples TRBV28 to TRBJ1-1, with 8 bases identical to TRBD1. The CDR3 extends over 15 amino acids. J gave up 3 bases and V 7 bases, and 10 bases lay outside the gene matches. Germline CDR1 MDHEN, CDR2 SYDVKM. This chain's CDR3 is CASTNQARGHTEAFF. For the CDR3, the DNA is TGTGCCAGCACGAACCAGGCCAGGGGGCACACTGAAGCTTTCTTT.

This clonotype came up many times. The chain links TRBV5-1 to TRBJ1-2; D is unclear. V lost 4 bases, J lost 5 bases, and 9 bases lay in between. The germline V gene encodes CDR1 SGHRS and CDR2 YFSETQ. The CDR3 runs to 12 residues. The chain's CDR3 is CASSGQRYGYTF. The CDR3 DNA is TGCGCCAGCAGCGGTCAGCGATATGGCTACACCTTC.

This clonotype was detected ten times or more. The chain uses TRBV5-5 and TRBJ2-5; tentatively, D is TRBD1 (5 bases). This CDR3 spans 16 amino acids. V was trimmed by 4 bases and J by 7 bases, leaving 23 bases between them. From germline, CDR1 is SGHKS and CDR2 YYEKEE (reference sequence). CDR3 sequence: CASSPAQTVYVATQYF. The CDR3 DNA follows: TGTGCCAGCAGCCCAGCTCAGACAGTCTATGTGGCGACCCAGTACTTC. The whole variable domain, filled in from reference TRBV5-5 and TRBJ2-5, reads DAGVTQSPTHLIKTRGQQVTLRCSPISGHKSVSWYQQVLGQGPQFIFQYYEKEERGRGNFPDRFSARQFPNYSSELNVNALLLGDSALYLCASSPAQTVYVATQYFGPGTRLLVL.

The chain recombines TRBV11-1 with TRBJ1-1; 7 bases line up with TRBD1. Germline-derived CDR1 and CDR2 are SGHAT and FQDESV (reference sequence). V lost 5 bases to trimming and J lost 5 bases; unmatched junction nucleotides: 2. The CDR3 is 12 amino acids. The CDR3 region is CASSPGGTEAFF. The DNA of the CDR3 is TGTGCCAGCAGCCCAGGGGGGACTGAAGCTTTCTTT.

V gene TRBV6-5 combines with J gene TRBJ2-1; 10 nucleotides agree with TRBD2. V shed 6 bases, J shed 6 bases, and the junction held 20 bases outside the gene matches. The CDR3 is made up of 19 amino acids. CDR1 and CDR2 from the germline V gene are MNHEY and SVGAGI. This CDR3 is CASRRPTSGSSTGRNEQFF. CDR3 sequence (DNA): TGTGCCAGCAGACGCCCGACTAGCGGGTCCTCTACAGGGCGCAATGAGCAGTTCTTC.

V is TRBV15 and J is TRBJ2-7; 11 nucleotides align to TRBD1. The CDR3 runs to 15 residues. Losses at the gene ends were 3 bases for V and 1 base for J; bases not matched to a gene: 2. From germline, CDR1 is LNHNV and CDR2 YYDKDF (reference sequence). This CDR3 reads CATSSWDRGSYEQYF. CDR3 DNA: TGTGCCACCAGCAGCTGGGACAGGGGGTCCTACGAGCAGTACTTC.

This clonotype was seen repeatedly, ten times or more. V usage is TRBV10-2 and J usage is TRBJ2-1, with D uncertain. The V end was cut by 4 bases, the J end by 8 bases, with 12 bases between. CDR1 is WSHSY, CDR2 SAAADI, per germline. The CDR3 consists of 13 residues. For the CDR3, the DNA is TGCGCCAGCAGTGTTAACCCACTCGATGAGCAGTTCTTC. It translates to CASSVNPLDEQFF.

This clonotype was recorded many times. The CDR3 is CASSERQGLIGETQYF. DNA for the CDR3: TGTGCCAGCAGTGAAAGACAGGGACTGATCGGAGAGACCCAGTACTTC. The chain joins TRBV2 to TRBJ2-5; TRBD1 is a possible D gene (7 bases). V was trimmed by 2 bases and J by 4 bases, leaving 17 bases between them. CDR1 SNHLY and CDR2 FYNNEI come from the germline V gene. The CDR3 length is 16 residues.

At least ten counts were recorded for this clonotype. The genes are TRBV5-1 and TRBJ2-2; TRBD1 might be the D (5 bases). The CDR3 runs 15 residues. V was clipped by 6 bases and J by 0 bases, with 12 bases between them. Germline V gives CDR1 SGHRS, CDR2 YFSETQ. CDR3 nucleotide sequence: TGCGCCAGCAACTACAGGCTTGCGAACACCGGGGAGCTGTTTTTT. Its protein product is CASNYRLANTGELFF. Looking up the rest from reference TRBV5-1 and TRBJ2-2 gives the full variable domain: KAGVTQTPRYLIKTRGQQVTLSCSPISGHRSVSWYQQTPGQGLQFLFEYFSETQRNKGNFPGRFSGRQFSNSRSEMNVSTLELGDSALYLCASNYRLANTGELFFGEGSRLTVL.

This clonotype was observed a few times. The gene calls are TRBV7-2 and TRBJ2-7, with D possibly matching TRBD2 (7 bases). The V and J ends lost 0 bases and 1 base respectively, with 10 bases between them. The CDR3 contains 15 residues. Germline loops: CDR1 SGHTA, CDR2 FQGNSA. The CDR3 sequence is CASSLAGGQSYEQYF. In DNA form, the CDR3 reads TGTGCCAGCAGCTTAGCGGGGGGGCAATCCTACGAGCAGTACTTC. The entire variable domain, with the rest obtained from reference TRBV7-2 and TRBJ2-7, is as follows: GAGVSQSPSNKVTEKGKDVELRCDPISGHTALYWYRQSLGQGLEFLIYFQGNSAPDKSGLPSDRFSAERTGGSVSTLTIQRTQQEDSAVYLCASSLAGGQSYEQYFGPGTRLTVT.

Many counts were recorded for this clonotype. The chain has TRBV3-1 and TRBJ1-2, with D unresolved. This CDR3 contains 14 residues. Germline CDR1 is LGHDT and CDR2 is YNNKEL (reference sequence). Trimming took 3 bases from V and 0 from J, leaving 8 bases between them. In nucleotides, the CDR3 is TGTGCCAGCAGCCACCGGGGAGCTAACTATGGCTACACCTTC. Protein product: CASSHRGANYGYTF. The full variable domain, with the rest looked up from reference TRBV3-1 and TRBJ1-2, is DTAVSQTPKYLVTQMGNDKSIKCEQNLGHDTMYWYKQDSKKFLKIMFSYNNKELIINETVPNRFSPKSPDKAHLNLHINSLELGDSAVYFCASSHRGANYGYTFGSGTRLTVV.

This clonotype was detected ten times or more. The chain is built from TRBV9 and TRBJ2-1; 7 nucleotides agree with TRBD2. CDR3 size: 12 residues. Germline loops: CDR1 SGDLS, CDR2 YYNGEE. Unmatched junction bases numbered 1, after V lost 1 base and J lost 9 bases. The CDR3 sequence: CASSVLAGEQFF. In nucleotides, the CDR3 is TGTGCCAGCAGCGTATTAGCGGGTGAGCAGTTCTTC. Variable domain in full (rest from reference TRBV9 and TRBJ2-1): DSGVTQTPKHLITATGQRVTLRCSPRSGDLSVYWYQQSLDQGLQFLIQYYNGEERAKGNILERFSAQQFPDLHSELNLSSLELGDSALYFCASSVLAGEQFFGPGTRLTVL.

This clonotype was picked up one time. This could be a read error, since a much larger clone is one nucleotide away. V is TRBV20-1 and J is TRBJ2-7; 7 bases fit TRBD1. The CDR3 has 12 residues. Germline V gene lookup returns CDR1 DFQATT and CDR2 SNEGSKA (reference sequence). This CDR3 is CSAGGQSYAQYF. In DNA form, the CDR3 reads TGCAGTGCTGGGGGACAGTCCTACGCGCAGTACTTC.

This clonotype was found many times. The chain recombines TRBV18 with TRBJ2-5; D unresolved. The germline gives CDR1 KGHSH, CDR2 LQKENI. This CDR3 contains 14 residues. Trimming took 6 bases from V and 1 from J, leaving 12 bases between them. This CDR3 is CASSPTELQETQYF. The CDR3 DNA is TGTGCCAGCTCGCCGACTGAGCTCCAAGAGACCCAGTACTTC.